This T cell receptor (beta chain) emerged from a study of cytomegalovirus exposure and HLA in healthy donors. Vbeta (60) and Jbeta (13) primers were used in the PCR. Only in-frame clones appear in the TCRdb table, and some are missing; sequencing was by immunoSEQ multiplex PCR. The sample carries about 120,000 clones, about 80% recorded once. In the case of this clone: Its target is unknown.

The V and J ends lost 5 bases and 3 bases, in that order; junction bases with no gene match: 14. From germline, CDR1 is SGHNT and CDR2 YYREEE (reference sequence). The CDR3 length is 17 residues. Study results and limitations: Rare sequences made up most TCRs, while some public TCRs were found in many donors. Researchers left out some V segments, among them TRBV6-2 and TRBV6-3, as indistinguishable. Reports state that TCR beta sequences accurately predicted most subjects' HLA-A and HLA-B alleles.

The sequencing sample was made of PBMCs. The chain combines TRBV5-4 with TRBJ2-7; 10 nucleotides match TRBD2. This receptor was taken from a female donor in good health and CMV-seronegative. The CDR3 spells CASSPNSGTSDNYEQYF. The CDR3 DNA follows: TGTGCCAGCAGTCCCAACTCCGGGACTAGCGATAACTACGAGCAGTACTTC.